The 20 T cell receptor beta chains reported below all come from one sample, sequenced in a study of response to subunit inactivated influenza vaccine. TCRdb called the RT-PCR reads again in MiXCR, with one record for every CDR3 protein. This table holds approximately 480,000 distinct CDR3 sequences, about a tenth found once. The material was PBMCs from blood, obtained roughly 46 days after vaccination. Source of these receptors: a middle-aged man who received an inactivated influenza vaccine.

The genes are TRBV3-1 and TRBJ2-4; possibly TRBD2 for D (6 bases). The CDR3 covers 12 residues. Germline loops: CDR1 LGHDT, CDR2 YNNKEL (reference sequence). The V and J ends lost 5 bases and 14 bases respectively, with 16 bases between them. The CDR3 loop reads CASSCPGLWKYF. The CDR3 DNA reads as TGTGCCAGCAGCTGCCCGGGACTGTGGAAGTACTTC.

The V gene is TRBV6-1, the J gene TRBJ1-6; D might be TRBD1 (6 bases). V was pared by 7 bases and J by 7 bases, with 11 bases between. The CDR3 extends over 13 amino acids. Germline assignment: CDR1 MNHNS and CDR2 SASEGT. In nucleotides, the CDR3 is TGTGCCAGCACGGGACAACGAAATTCACCCCTCCACTTT. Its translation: CASTGQRNSPLHF.

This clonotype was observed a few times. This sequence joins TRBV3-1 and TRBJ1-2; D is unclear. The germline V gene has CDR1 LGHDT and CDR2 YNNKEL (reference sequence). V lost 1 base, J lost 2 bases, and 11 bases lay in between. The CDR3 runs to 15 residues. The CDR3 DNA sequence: TGTGCCAGCAGCCAAGGTGTAGGGCTCAACTATGGCTACACCTTC. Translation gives CASSQGVGLNYGYTF.

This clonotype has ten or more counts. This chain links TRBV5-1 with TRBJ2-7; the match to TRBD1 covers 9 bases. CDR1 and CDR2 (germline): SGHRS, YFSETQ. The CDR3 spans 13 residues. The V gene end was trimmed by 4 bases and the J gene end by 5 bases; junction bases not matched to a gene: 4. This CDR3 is CASSDTGGHEQYF. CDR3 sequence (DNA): TGCGCCAGCAGCGACACAGGGGGCCACGAGCAGTACTTC.

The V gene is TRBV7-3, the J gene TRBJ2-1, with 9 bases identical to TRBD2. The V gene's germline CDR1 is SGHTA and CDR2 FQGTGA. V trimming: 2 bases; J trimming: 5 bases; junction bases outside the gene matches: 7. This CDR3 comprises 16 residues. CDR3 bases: TGTGCCAGCAGCTTAGGCCCTAGCGGGGCTGACAATGAGCAGTTCTTC. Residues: CASSLGPSGADNEQFF.

CDR3 residues: CASSPLQRQGGETQYF. The CDR3 DNA is TGTGCCAGCAGTCCACTACAGAGACAGGGCGGGGAGACCCAGTACTTC. The genes are TRBV28 and TRBJ2-5; 7 bases are shared with TRBD1. Germline loops: CDR1 MDHEN, CDR2 SYDVKM. V shed 5 bases and J 5 bases; nucleotides not matched to a gene: 14. The CDR3 spans 16 residues.

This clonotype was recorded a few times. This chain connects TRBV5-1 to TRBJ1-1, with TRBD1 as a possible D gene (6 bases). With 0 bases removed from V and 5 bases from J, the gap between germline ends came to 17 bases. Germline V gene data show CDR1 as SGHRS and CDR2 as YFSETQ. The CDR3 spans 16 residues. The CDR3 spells CASSLAGTNPGTEAFF. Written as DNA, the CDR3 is TGCGCCAGCAGCTTGGCGGGGACAAATCCGGGGACTGAAGCTTTCTTT.

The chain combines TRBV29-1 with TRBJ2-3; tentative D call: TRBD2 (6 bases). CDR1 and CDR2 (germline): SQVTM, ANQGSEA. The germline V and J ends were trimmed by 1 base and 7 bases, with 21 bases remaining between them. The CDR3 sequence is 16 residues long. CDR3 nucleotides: TGCAGCGTTGAAGGGTCCGCTAGCGTGAGTGTTAATACGCAGTATTTT. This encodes CSVEGSASVSVNTQYF.

The DNA of the CDR3 is TGCAGTGCTAAACGACTAGTAACTTACAATGAGCAGTTCTTC. Translating it yields CSAKRLVTYNEQFF. The V call is TRBV20-1, the J call TRBJ2-1, with D tentatively TRBD2 (6 bases). From germline, CDR1 is DFQATT and CDR2 SNEGSKA (reference sequence). The CDR3 has 14 residues. The V end was cut by 4 bases, the J end by 4 bases, with 14 bases between.

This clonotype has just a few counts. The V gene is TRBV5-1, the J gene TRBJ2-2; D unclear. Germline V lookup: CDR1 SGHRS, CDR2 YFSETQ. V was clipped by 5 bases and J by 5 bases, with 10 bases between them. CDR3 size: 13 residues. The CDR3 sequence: CASSFGRTGELFF. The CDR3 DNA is TGCGCCAGCAGTTTCGGTCGGACCGGGGAGCTGTTTTTT.

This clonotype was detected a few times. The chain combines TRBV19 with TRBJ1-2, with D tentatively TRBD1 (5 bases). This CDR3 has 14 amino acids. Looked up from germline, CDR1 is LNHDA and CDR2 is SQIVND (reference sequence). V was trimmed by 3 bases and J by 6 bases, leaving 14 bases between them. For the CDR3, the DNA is TGTGCCAGTAGTATTATTCCGGGGGTCGATGGCTACACCTTC. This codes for CASSIIPGVDGYTF.

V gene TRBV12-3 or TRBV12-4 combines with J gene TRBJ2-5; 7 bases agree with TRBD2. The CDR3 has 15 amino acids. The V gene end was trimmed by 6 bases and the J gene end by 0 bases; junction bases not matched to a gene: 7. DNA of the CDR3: TGTGCCAGCAGCCGCCCCCTAGCGGACCAAGAGACCCAGTACTTC. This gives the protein CASSRPLADQETQYF.

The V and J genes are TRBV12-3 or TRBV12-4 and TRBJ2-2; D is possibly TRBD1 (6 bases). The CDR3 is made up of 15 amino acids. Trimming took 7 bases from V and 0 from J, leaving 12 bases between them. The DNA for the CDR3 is TGTGCCAGCACTCCCAGGGGACCGAACACCGGGGAGCTGTTTTTT. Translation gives CASTPRGPNTGELFF.

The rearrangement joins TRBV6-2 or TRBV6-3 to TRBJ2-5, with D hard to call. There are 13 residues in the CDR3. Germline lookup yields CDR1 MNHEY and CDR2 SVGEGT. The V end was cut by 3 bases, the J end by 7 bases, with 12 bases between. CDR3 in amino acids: CASSYDRWATQYF. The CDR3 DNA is TGTGCCAGCAGTTATGACCGGTGGGCGACCCAGTACTTC.

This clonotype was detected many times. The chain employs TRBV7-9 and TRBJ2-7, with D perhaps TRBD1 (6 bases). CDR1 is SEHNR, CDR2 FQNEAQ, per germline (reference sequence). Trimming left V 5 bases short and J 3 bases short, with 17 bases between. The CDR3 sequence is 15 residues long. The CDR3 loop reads CASSHTVGQSYEQYF. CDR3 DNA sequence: TGTGCCAGCAGCCACACCGTCGGACAGAGCTACGAGCAGTACTTC.

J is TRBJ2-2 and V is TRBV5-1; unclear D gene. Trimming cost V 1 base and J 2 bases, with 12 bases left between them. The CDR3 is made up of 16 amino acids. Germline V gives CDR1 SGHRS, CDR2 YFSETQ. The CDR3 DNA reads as TGCGCCAGCAGCTTGATAGGAACCTTTAACACCGGGGAGCTGTTTTTT. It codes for CASSLIGTFNTGELFF.

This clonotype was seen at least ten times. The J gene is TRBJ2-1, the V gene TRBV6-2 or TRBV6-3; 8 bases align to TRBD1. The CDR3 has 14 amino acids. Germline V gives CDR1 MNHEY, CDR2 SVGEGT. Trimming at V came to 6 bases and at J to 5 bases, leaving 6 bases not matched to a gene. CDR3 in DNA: TGTGCCAGCAGAACAGGGGGTATTCACAATGAGCAGTTCTTC. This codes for CASRTGGIHNEQFF.

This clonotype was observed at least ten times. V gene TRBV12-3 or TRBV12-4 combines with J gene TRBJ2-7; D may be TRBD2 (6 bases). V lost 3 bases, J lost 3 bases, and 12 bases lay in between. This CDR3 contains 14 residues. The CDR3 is CASSFRQDYYEQYF. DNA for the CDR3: TGTGCCAGCAGTTTCAGGCAGGACTACTACGAGCAGTACTTC.

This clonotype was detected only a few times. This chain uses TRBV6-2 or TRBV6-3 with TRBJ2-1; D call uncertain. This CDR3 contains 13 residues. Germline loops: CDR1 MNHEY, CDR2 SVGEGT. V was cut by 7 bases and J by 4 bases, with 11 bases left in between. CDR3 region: CASKRPNYNEQFF. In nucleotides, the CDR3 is TGTGCCAGCAAGAGGCCCAATTACAATGAGCAGTTCTTC.

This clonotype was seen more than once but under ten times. Here the CDR3 reads CASSWGQNYEQYF. The CDR3 DNA is TGTGCCAGCAGTTGGGGACAGAATTACGAGCAGTACTTC. This chain uses TRBV12-3 or TRBV12-4 with TRBJ2-7; 7 bases align to TRBD1. The V segment lost 4 bases and the J segment 4 bases; nucleotides outside the gene matches: 4. This CDR3 has 13 amino acids.